These 10 T cell receptor beta chains originate from one sample sequenced in a study of blood T cell repertoires in COVID-19. Assay: immunoSEQ multiplex PCR; the TCRdb copy retains only in-frame clones and omits some. The sample has around 230,000 clones; 83% are singletons. Sequenced: peripheral blood. The receptors come from a woman between 70 and 85 years old with active or convalescent COVID-19.

The chain uses TRBV5-4 and TRBJ2-5, with 7 positions matching TRBD2. V shed 1 base and J 5 bases; nucleotides not matched to a gene: 11. CDR1 is SGHNT and CDR2 is YYREEE in the germline V gene (reference sequence). CDR3 length: 16 amino acids. The CDR3 here is CASSLWAKGRGETQYF. CDR3 bases: TGTGCCAGCAGCTTGTGGGCCAAAGGGCGGGGGGAGACCCAGTACTTC.

This rearrangement joins TRBV7-3 to TRBJ2-1, with D possibly matching TRBD2 (5 bases). The CDR3 sequence is 14 residues long. V gave up 2 bases and J gave up 3 bases, with 8 bases separating them. Looked up from germline, CDR1 is SGHTA and CDR2 is FQGTGA. The CDR3 spells CASSLSRDYNEQFF. CDR3 in DNA: TGTGCCAGCAGCTTATCCCGGGACTACAATGAGCAGTTCTTC. Full variable domain (rest looked up from reference TRBV7-3 and TRBJ2-1): GAGVSQTPSNKVTEKGKYVELRCDPISGHTALYWYRQSLGQGPEFLIYFQGTGAADDSGLPNDRFFAVRPEGSVSTLKIQRTERGDSAVYLCASSLSRDYNEQFFGPGTRLTVL.

The chain couples TRBV7-2 to TRBJ1-2; the D is unclear. This CDR3 has 12 residues. Trimming took off 5 bases at V and 4 bases at J, with 8 bases between the two ends. Germline CDR1 is SGHTA and CDR2 is FQGNSA. The CDR3 here is CASSVMFYGYTF. The CDR3 DNA is TGTGCCAGCAGCGTTATGTTCTATGGCTACACCTTC.

This sequence joins TRBV19 and TRBJ1-2; 7 nucleotides line up with TRBD1. This CDR3 has 14 residues. The germline CDR1 and CDR2 sequences are LNHDA and SQIVND (reference sequence). The ends lost 6 bases at V and 3 bases at J; junction bases unmatched: 7. DNA for the CDR3: TGTGCCAGTAGCCGGGACAGCCAAGACTATGGCTACACCTTC. Amino acids: CASSRDSQDYGYTF.

The rearrangement links TRBV12-3 or TRBV12-4 to TRBJ1-4; TRBD1 agrees at 8 bases. V gave up 7 bases and J gave up 7 bases; unmatched junction bases: 5. The CDR3 has 13 residues. CDR3 nucleotide sequence: TGTGCCAGCATACGGACAGGGTTTGAAAAACTGTTTTTT. Its translation: CASIRTGFEKLFF.

The gene calls are TRBV25-1 and TRBJ2-7; perhaps TRBD1 as D (5 bases). The germline V gene has CDR1 MGHDK and CDR2 SYGVNS. The CDR3 is 13 residues long. V was cut by 7 bases and J by 3 bases, with 13 bases left in between. The CDR3 region has the DNA TGTGCCAGCACCGAATGGGGCAGCTACGAGCAGTACTTC. This sequence encodes CASTEWGSYEQYF.

Comment on this clone: The same CDR3 arises from other DNA sequences in this sample as well. J is TRBJ2-1 and V is TRBV5-1; no firm D call. Germline CDR1 SGHRS, CDR2 YFSETQ. Deletions cut 2 bases from V and 0 bases from J, with 6 bases between. CDR3 length: 14 residues. The CDR3 here is CASSFGSSYNEQFF. DNA for the CDR3: TGCGCCAGCAGCTTTGGCAGCTCCTACAATGAGCAGTTCTTC.

The chain employs TRBV20-1 and TRBJ1-2; D is ambiguous. Germline CDR1 and CDR2: DFQATT and SNEGSKA (reference sequence). V shed 7 bases and J shed 2 bases, with 8 bases lying between them. The CDR3 length is 11 residues. CDR3 nucleotide sequence: TGCAGTGGACTGTGGAACTATGGCTACACCTTC. It encodes CSGLWNYGYTF.

The gene calls are TRBV19 and TRBJ2-5; the D gene is possibly TRBD2 (7 bases). Trimming removed 5 bases at V and 4 bases at J, with 14 bases between. The length of the CDR3 is 14 residues. Germline CDR1 LNHDA, CDR2 SQIVND (reference sequence). The CDR3 loop is CASSLLGGVETQYF. DNA of the CDR3: TGTGCCAGTAGTCTCCTAGGGGGGGTAGAGACCCAGTACTTC. The full variable domain, completed using reference TRBV19 and TRBJ2-5, is DGGITQSPKYLFRKEGQNVTLSCEQNLNHDAMYWYRQDPGQGLRLIYYSQIVNDFQKGDIAEGYSVSREKKESFPLTVTSAQKNPTAFYLCASSLLGGVETQYFGPGTRLLVL.

This clone turned up a few times. The chain recombines TRBV24-1 with TRBJ2-1; 11 nucleotides agree with TRBD2. The CDR3 loop spans 15 amino acids. J lost 9 bases, V lost 0 bases, and 3 bases had no gene match. CDR1 and CDR2 from the germline V gene are KGHDR and SFDVKD. In DNA, the CDR3 is TGTGCCACCAGTGATTTGATAGCGGGGGGGACTGAGCAGTTCTTC. Translating gives CATSDLIAGGTEQFF.